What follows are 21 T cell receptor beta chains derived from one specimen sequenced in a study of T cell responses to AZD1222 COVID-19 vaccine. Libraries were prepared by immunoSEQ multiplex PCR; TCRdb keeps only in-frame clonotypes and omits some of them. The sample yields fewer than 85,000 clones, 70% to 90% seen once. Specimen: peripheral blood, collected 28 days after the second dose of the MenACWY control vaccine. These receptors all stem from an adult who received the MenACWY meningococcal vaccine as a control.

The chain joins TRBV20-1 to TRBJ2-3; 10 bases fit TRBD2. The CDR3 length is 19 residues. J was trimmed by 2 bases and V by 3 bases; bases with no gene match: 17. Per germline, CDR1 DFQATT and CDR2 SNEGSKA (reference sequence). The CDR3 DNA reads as TGCAGTGCTAGTGACCTAGCGGGGGCCGAGGTTATTAACACAGATACGCAGTATTTT. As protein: CSASDLAGAEVINTDTQYF.

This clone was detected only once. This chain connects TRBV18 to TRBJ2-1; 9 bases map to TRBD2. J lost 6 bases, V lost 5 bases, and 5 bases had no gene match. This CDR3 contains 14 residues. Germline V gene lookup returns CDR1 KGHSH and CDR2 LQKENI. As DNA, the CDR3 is TGTGCCAGCTCAGCAGTTAGCGGGGGCAATGAGCAGTTCTTC. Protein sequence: CASSAVSGGNEQFF.

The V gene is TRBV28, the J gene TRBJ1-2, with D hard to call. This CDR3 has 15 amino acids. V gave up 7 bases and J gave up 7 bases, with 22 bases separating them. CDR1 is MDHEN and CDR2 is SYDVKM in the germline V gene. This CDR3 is CASMSPGVGISGYTF. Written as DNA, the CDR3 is TGTGCCAGCATGTCCCCGGGCGTGGGGATATCTGGCTACACCTTC.

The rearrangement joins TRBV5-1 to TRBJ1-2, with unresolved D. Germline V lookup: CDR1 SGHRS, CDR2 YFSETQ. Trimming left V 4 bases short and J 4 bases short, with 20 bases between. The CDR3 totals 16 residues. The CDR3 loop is CASSPRPTGAGYGYTF. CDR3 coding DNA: TGCGCCAGCAGCCCTCGCCCTACGGGCGCGGGCTATGGCTACACCTTC.

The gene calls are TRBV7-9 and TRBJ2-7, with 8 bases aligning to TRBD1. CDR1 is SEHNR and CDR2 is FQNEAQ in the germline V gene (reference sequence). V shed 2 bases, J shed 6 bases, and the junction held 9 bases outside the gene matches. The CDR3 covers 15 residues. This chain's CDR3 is CASSLSRQGAGEQYF. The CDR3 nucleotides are TGTGCCAGCAGCTTATCCCGGCAGGGGGCAGGCGAGCAGTACTTC.

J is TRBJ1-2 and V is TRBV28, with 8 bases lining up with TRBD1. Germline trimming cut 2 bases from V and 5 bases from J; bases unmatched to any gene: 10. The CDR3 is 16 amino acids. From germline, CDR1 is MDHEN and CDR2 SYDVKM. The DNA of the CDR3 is TGTGCCAGCAGTTTAGGGGGGCAGGGGGCGATGTATGGCTACACCTTC. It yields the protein CASSLGGQGAMYGYTF.

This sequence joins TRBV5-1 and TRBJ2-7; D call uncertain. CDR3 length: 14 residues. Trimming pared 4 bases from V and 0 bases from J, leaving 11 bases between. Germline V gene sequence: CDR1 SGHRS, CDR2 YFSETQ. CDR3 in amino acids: CASSQEPYSYEQYF. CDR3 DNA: TGCGCCAGCAGCCAGGAACCCTACTCCTACGAGCAGTACTTC. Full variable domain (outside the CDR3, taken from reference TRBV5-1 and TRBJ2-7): KAGVTQTPRYLIKTRGQQVTLSCSPISGHRSVSWYQQTPGQGLQFLFEYFSETQRNKGNFPGRFSGRQFSNSRSEMNVSTLELGDSALYLCASSQEPYSYEQYFGPGTRLTVT.

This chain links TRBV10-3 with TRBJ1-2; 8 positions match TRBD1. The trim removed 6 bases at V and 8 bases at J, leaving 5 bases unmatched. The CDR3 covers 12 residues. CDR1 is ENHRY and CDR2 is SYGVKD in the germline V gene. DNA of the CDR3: TGTGCCATCAGCCTAGACAGGGGCGGCTACACCTTC. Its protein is CAISLDRGGYTF.

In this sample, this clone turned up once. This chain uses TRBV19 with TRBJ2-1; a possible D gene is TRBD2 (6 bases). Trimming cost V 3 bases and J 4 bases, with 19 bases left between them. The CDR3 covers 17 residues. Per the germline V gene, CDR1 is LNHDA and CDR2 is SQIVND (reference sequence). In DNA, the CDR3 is TGTGCCAGTAGTATCCGGAGGGGTAGCGGTAATTACAATGAGCAGTTCTTC. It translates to CASSIRRGSGNYNEQFF. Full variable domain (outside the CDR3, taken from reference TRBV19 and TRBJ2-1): DGGITQSPKYLFRKEGQNVTLSCEQNLNHDAMYWYRQDPGQGLRLIYYSQIVNDFQKGDIAEGYSVSREKKESFPLTVTSAQKNPTAFYLCASSIRRGSGNYNEQFFGPGTRLTVL.

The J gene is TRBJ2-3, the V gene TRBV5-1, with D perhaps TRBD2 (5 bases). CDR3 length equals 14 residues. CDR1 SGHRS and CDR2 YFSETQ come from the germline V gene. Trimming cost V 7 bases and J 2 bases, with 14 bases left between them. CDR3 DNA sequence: TGCGCCAGCGCGACTATTCCAAACACAGATACGCAGTATTTT. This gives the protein CASATIPNTDTQYF.

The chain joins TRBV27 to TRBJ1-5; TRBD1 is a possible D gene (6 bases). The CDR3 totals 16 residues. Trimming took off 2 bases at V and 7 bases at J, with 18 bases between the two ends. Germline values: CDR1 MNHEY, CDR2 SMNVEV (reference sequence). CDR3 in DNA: TGTGCCAGCAGTTTACCGACTCGACAGGTTAGGCAGCCCCAGCATTTT. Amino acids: CASSLPTRQVRQPQHF.

Written as DNA, the CDR3 is TGTGCCACCAGTGACCGCCTCAGGGGGTCCTCCTACAATGAGCAGTTCTTC. Its translation is CATSDRLRGSSYNEQFF. This chain uses TRBV24-1 with TRBJ2-1, with 7 bases identical to TRBD1. This CDR3 is built from 17 residues. Germline V gene lookup returns CDR1 KGHDR and CDR2 SFDVKD. V was clipped by 4 bases and J by 0 bases; unmatched bases: 8.

The CDR3 loop reads CAGRDRGYEQYF. Here the CDR3 DNA reads TGTGCCGGAAGGGACAGGGGGTACGAGCAGTACTTC. The V gene is TRBV6-5, the J gene TRBJ2-7; 11 positions agree with TRBD1. The CDR3 spans 12 residues. Germline CDR1 and CDR2: MNHEY and SVGAGI. V dropped 11 bases and J dropped 4; count of bases not matched to a gene: 4.

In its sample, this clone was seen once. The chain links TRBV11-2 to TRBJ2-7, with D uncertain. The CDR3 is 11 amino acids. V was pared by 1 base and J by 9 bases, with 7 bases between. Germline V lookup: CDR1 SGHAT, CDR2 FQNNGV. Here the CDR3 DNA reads TGTGCCAGCAGCTTAGTAACGCGGCAGTACTTC. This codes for CASSLVTRQYF.

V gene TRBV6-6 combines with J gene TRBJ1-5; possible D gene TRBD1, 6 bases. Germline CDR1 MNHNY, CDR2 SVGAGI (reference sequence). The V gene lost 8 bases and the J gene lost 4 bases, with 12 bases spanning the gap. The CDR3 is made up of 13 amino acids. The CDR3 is CASRGGVNQPQHF. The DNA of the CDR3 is TGTGCCAGCCGGGGGGGCGTGAATCAGCCCCAGCATTTT.

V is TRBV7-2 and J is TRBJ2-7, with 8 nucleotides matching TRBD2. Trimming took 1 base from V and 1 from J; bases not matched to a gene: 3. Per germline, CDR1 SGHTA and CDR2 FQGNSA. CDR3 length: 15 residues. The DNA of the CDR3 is TGTGCCAGCAGCTTAGGGCCTAGCGGGTCCTACGAGCAGTACTTC. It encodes CASSLGPSGSYEQYF.

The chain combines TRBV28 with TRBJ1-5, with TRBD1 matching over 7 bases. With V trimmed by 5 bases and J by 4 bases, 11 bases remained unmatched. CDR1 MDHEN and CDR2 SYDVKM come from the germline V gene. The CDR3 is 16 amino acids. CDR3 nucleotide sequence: TGTGCCAGCAGTCCGGAAAGACAGGGACGGAATCAGCCCCAGCATTTT. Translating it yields CASSPERQGRNQPQHF. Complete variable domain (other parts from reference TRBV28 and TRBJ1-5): DVKVTQSSRYLVKRTGEKVFLECVQDMDHENMFWYRQDPGLGLRLIYFSYDVKMKEKGDIPEGYSVSREKKERFSLILESASTNQTSMYLCASSPERQGRNQPQHFGDGTRLSIL.

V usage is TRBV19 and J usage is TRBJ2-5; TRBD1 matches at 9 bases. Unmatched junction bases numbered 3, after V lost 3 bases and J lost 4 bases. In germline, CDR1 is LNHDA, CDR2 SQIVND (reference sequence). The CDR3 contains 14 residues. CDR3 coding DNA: TGTGCCAGTAGTATTACAGGGGGCGGAGAGACCCAGTACTTC. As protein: CASSITGGGETQYF.

The CDR3 coding sequence is TGTGCCAGTAGGGGGGAGAGGGAGTGCACCAAAAACATTCAGTACTTC. It is translated as CASRGERECTKNIQYF. The rearrangement links TRBV19 to TRBJ2-4; the D gene could be TRBD1 or TRBD2 (5 bases each). The germline V and J ends were trimmed by 6 bases and 2 bases, with 17 bases remaining between them. Germline assignment: CDR1 LNHDA and CDR2 SQIVND (reference sequence). The CDR3 covers 16 residues.

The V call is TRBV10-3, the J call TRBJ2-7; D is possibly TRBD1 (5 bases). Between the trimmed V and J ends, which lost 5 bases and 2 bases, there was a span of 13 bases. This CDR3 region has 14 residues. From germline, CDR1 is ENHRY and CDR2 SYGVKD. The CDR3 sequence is CAISTPGKAYEQYF. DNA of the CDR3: TGTGCCATCAGTACCCCAGGGAAGGCCTACGAGCAGTACTTC.

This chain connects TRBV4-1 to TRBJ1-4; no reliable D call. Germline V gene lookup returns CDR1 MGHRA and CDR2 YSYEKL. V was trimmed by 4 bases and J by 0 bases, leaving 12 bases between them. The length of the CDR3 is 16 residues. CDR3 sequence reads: CASSLRSVATNEKLFF. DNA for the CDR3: TGCGCCAGCAGCCTTCGGTCGGTCGCAACTAATGAAAAACTGTTTTTT.